A selection of T cell receptor beta chains follows, all from one sample in a study of shared clonotypes between healthy human individuals. The table came from immunoSEQ multiplex PCR; TCRdb's copy has only in-frame clones and leaves some out. Of about 1.5 million clones in the sample, approximately 98% were seen once. Sequencing input: naive CD4+ T cells sorted from blood. The receptors come from a young man in good health. CDR3s include the opening cysteine and the closing phenylalanine or tryptophan. The order of the fields is V gene, J gene, clone size, D gene, CDR3 protein, CDR3 DNA. The D gene is left open where the match is weak. Size is omitted from some rows. Given values are once, few, many or a class for expanded clones.

>TRBV10-3|TRBJ2-2|.|.
CAISGFSGELFF
TGTGCCATCAGTGGATTTAGCGGGGAGCTGTTTTTT
>TRBV5-6|TRBJ2-5|.|TRBD2
CASSPRTRDETQYF
TGTGCCAGCAGCCCCCGGACTAGAGACGAGACCCAGTACTTC
>TRBV28|TRBJ1-5|.|.
CASRNNQPQHF
TGTGCCAGCAGGAACAATCAGCCCCAGCATTTT
>TRBV5-4|TRBJ2-7|once|TRBD2
CASSLGLAETYEQYF
TGTGCCAGCAGCCTAGGACTAGCGGAGACATACGAGCAGTACTTC
>TRBV7-9|TRBJ2-7|.|TRBD2
CASSLARGTYEQYF
TGTGCCAGCAGCTTAGCGCGGGGGACCTACGAGCAGTACTTC
>TRBV4-1|TRBJ2-5|once|TRBD1
CASSTHQTGGETQYF
TGCGCCAGCAGCACTCACCAGACAGGGGGGGAGACCCAGTACTTC
>TRBV15|TRBJ1-2|.|.
CATSRDHTGMGYGYTF
TGTGCCACCAGCAGAGATCATACCGGGATGGGCTATGGCTACACCTTC
>TRBV28|TRBJ1-2|.|TRBD1
CASSSPGTGSYGYTF
TGTGCCAGCAGTTCCCCGGGGACAGGGTCGTATGGCTACACCTTC
>TRBV28|TRBJ1-1|.|TRBD1
CASKLQGGNTEAFF
TGTGCCAGCAAACTTCAGGGGGGGAACACTGAAGCTTTCTTT
>TRBV27|TRBJ1-2|.|.
CASSLTGTYGYTF
TGTGCCAGCAGTTTAACCGGTACCTATGGCTACACCTTC
>TRBV27|TRBJ2-3|.|.
CASSLKYGIRTDTQYF
TGTGCCAGCAGTTTAAAGTATGGCATCCGGACAGATACGCAGTATTTT
>TRBV7-2|TRBJ2-7|.|.
CASMLYRGGLYEQYF
TGTGCCAGCATGCTGTACCGGGGAGGCCTATACGAGCAGTACTTC
>TRBV28|TRBJ2-5|.|TRBD2
CASSSPLLAGGQETQYF
TGTGCCAGCAGTTCTCCACTACTAGCGGGAGGGCAGGAGACCCAGTACTTC
>TRBV2|TRBJ1-5|.|.
CASSFDGMSNQPQHF
TGTGCCAGCAGTTTCGACGGAATGAGCAATCAGCCCCAGCATTTT
>TRBV5-6|TRBJ2-5|.|.
CASNRLGGTQYF
TGTGCCAGCAATCGGCTCGGCGGGACCCAGTACTTC
>TRBV7-6|TRBJ2-1|.|TRBD1
CASSLPYRGGEQFF
TGTGCCAGCAGCTTACCTTACAGGGGTGGTGAGCAGTTCTTC
>TRBV9|TRBJ2-3|.|TRBD2
CASSVGPSGSRTDTQYF
TGTGCCAGCAGCGTAGGACCTAGCGGGAGTAGGACAGATACGCAGTATTTT
>TRBV6-1|TRBJ1-4|.|.
CASSDDQGRLRLFF
TGTGCCAGCAGTGACGACCAGGGTCGGTTAAGGCTGTTTTTT
>TRBV5-3|TRBJ2-7|.|.
CARSDRRGDEQYF
TGTGCCAGAAGCGACCGAAGAGGAGACGAGCAGTACTTC
>TRBV10-3|TRBJ1-1|.|TRBD1
CAISGQGWGTEAFF
TGTGCCATCAGTGGACAGGGATGGGGCACTGAAGCTTTCTTT